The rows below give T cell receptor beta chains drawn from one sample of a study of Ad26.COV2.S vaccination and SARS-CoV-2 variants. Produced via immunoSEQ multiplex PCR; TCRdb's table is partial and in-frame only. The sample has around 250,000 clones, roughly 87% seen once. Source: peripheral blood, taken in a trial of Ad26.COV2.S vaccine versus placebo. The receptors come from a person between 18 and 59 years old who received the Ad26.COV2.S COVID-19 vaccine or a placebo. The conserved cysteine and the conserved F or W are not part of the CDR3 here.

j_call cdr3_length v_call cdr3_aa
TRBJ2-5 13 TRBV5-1 ASSLGQTPQETQY
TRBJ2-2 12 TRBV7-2 ASSLEGGTGELF
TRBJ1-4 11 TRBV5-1 ASSSWDREKLF
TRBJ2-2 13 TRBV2 ASSEGAVAPGELF
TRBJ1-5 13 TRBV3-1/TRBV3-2 ASSPNGRGRIRGH
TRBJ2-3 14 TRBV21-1 ASGGLAGAGTDTQY
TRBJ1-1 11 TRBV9 ASSATGDTEAF
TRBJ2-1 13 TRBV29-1 SAGTSGGWYNEQF
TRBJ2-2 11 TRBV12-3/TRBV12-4 ASKTGWTGELF
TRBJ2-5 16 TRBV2 ASRSGGAEWMAQETQY
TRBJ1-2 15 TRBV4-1 ASSQDRAGEEVDGYT
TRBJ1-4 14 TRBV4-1 ASSPRQLGPDEKLF
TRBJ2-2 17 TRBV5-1 ASSLALAGRLPNTGELF
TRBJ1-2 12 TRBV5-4 ASSLDEGPYGYT
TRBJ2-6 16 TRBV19 ASSMGPPASSGANVLT
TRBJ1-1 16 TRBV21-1 ASLKDRGEERVRTEAF
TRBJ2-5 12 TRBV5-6 ASSPGTVQETQY
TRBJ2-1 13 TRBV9 ASSATSKGYNEQF
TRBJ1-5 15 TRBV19 ASKGAAGGHLGQPQH
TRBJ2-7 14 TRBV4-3 ASSRGTGRRVGEQY
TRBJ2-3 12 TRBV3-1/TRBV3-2 ASSKGGAADTQY
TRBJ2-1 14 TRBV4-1 ASSQQQGDFYNEQF
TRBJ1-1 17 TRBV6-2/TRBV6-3 ASSYSILRDRGKNTEAF
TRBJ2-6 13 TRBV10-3 AISDREPGANVLT
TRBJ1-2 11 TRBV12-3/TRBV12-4 ASSIVGPWGYT
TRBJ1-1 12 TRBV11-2 ASSPRQGATEAF
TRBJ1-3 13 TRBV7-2 ASSSAGTVNWGGY
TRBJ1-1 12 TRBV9 ASSVGQLNTEAF
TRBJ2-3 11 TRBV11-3 ASSPFRADTQY
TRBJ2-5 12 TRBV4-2 ASSQAWGPETQY
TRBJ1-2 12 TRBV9 ASSVGQGNYGYT
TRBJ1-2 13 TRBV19 ASTDIERNSYGYT
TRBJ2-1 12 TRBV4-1 ASSLGLAIVEQF
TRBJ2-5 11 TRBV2 ANRQGPQETQY
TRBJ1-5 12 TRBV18 ASSPSQGEQPQH
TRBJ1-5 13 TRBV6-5 ASSHRRTTDQAQH
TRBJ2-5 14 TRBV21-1 ASSYTGGPNVETQY
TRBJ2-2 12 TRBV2 ASQGGGAVGELF
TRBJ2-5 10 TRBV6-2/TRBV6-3 ASSNLPGTQY
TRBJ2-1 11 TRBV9 ASSPVQYNEQF
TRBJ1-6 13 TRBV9 ASSVGGTGASPLH
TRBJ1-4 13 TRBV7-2 ASSSDRTIGEKLF
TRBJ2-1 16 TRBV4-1 ASSQLASTRDRYNEQF
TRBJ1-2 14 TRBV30 ACGGRQAAGVYGYT
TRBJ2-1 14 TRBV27 ASSLGLASVRNEQF
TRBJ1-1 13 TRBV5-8 ASSSTWDKNTEAF
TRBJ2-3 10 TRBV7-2 ASRPAGLTQY
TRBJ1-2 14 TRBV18 ASSPTAPTRNYGYT
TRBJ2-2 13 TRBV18 ASSPFGRAMGELF
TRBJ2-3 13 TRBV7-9 ASSHTGGPTDTQY